The rows below give T cell receptor beta chains drawn from one sample of a study of beta chain features in type 1 diabetes. Clones were sequenced by immunoSEQ multiplex PCR, and TCRdb holds only the in-frame ones, with some missing. This table has some 300,000 clones, approximately 8% appearing once. Sequenced material: central memory CD4+ T cells from blood. The receptors were gathered from a woman aged 18-29 years in good health. Both conserved end residues are part of each CDR3. D genes are given only for firm matches. Expanded clones are given a class, and other clones once, few, many or no size at all.

clone_size: few
cdr3_length: 14
j_call: TRBJ2-5
v_call: TRBV5-4
d_call: .
cdr3_nt: TGTGCCAGCAGCCTGAGGACTAACCAAGAGACCCAGTACTTC
cdr3_aa: CASSLRTNQETQYF

clone_size: few
cdr3_length: 15
j_call: TRBJ2-4
v_call: TRBV4-2
d_call: .
cdr3_nt: TGTGCCAGCAGCCAAGGATCGCTAGCCAAAAACATTCAGTACTTC
cdr3_aa: CASSQGSLAKNIQYF

clone_size: .
cdr3_length: 13
j_call: TRBJ2-5
v_call: TRBV5-6
d_call: .
cdr3_nt: TGTGCCAGCAGCTTGGTTATCCAAGAGACCCAGTACTTC
cdr3_aa: CASSLVIQETQYF

clone_size: many
cdr3_length: 16
j_call: TRBJ1-2
v_call: TRBV27
d_call: TRBD1
cdr3_nt: TGTGCCAGCAGTCCCAGGACAGGAAGATTCTCCTATGGCTACACCTTC
cdr3_aa: CASSPRTGRFSYGYTF

clone_size: many
cdr3_length: 14
j_call: TRBJ2-2
v_call: TRBV7-7
d_call: .
cdr3_nt: TGTGCTAGCAGCCCGGGACAGAACACCGGGGAGCTGTTTTTT
cdr3_aa: CASSPGQNTGELFF

clone_size: .
cdr3_length: 16
j_call: TRBJ1-1
v_call: TRBV4-3
d_call: .
cdr3_nt: TGCGCCAGCATCCATGAGGCCACGGGGGCACGAACTGAAGCTTTCTTT
cdr3_aa: CASIHEATGARTEAFF

clone_size: few
cdr3_length: 16
j_call: TRBJ2-3
v_call: TRBV7-9
d_call: TRBD2
cdr3_nt: TGTGCCAGCAGCTTGACTAGCGGGAGTGGCACAGATACGCAGTATTTT
cdr3_aa: CASSLTSGSGTDTQYF

clone_size: .
cdr3_length: 16
j_call: TRBJ1-2
v_call: TRBV4-1
d_call: .
cdr3_nt: TGCGCCAGCAGCCAAGATTGGGGCGGCCTTAACTATGGCTACACCTTC
cdr3_aa: CASSQDWGGLNYGYTF

clone_size: many
cdr3_length: 13
j_call: TRBJ2-7
v_call: TRBV9
d_call: .
cdr3_nt: TGTGCCAGCAGCGCTGGGGGGGCGAGCGAGCAGTACTTC
cdr3_aa: CASSAGGASEQYF

clone_size: few
cdr3_length: 15
j_call: TRBJ1-5
v_call: TRBV23-1
d_call: .
cdr3_nt: TGCGCCAGCAGTCAATCCAGGGCATCCAATCAGCCCCAGCATTTT
cdr3_aa: CASSQSRASNQPQHF

clone_size: .
cdr3_length: 15
j_call: TRBJ2-1
v_call: TRBV12-5
d_call: TRBD2
cdr3_nt: TGTGCTAGTGGTTTTGGGACTAGCGGGACTAATGAGCAGTTCTTC
cdr3_aa: CASGFGTSGTNEQFF

clone_size: few
cdr3_length: 13
j_call: TRBJ2-3
v_call: TRBV29-1
d_call: .
cdr3_nt: TGCAGCGTTACCGGCCCAGGGACAGATACGCAGTATTTT
cdr3_aa: CSVTGPGTDTQYF

clone_size: .
cdr3_length: 14
j_call: TRBJ2-1
v_call: TRBV27
d_call: .
cdr3_nt: TGTGCCAGCAGTTTCCAGAGGGCACACAATGAGCAGTTCTTC
cdr3_aa: CASSFQRAHNEQFF

clone_size: .
cdr3_length: 12
j_call: TRBJ2-7
v_call: TRBV10-3
d_call: TRBD2
cdr3_nt: TGTGCCGCCACAGCGGGAGGGTACGAGCAGTACTTC
cdr3_aa: CAATAGGYEQYF

clone_size: few
cdr3_length: 14
j_call: TRBJ2-1
v_call: TRBV11-3
d_call: TRBD2
cdr3_nt: TGTGCCAGCAGCTTTGGGCTAGCGGGATTTGAGCAGTTCTTC
cdr3_aa: CASSFGLAGFEQFF

clone_size: once
cdr3_length: 16
j_call: TRBJ2-1
v_call: TRBV27
d_call: TRBD1
cdr3_nt: TGTGCCAGCAGTCAGAATTCCGGGACAGGGGGACATGAGCAGTTCTTC
cdr3_aa: CASSQNSGTGGHEQFF

clone_size: .
cdr3_length: 14
j_call: TRBJ2-6
v_call: TRBV7-9
d_call: .
cdr3_nt: TGTGCCAACGAACAGGGAGCTGGGGCCAACGTCCTGACTTTC
cdr3_aa: CANEQGAGANVLTF

clone_size: few
cdr3_length: 12
j_call: TRBJ1-2
v_call: TRBV7-2
d_call: .
cdr3_nt: TGTGCCAGCAGCCTACAGGGTCCCGGCTACACCTTC
cdr3_aa: CASSLQGPGYTF

clone_size: .
cdr3_length: 15
j_call: TRBJ2-1
v_call: TRBV5-1
d_call: .
cdr3_nt: TGCGCCAGCAGCTTGGACTACGCGTCCTACAATGAGCAGTTCTTC
cdr3_aa: CASSLDYASYNEQFF

clone_size: many
cdr3_length: 16
j_call: TRBJ1-2
v_call: TRBV18
d_call: TRBD1
cdr3_nt: TGTGCCAGCTCACTGGGGACAGGGAGGACTGGCTATGGCTACACCTTC
cdr3_aa: CASSLGTGRTGYGYTF

clone_size: .
cdr3_length: 15
j_call: TRBJ2-1
v_call: TRBV9
d_call: TRBD2
cdr3_nt: TGTGCCAGCAGCATATGGACTAGCGGGGGAGATGAGCAGTTCTTC
cdr3_aa: CASSIWTSGGDEQFF

clone_size: many
cdr3_length: 14
j_call: TRBJ2-1
v_call: TRBV18
d_call: .
cdr3_nt: TGTGCCAGCTCACCACCCGCTAGTATTTATGAGCAGTTCTTC
cdr3_aa: CASSPPASIYEQFF

clone_size: few
cdr3_length: 16
j_call: TRBJ1-5
v_call: TRBV27
d_call: .
cdr3_nt: TGTGCCAGCAGTCCCGAAAATCGGTACCCGAATCAGCCCCAGCATTTT
cdr3_aa: CASSPENRYPNQPQHF

clone_size: .
cdr3_length: 13
j_call: TRBJ2-3
v_call: TRBV9
d_call: .
cdr3_nt: TGTGCCAGCAGCGCCCCTAGCACAGATACGCAGTATTTT
cdr3_aa: CASSAPSTDTQYF

clone_size: .
cdr3_length: 15
j_call: TRBJ2-1
v_call: TRBV15
d_call: TRBD2
cdr3_nt: TGTGCCACCAGCCTCGGGACTACCAGGTCCAATGAGCAGTTCTTC
cdr3_aa: CATSLGTTRSNEQFF

clone_size: few
cdr3_length: 17
j_call: TRBJ2-6
v_call: TRBV2
d_call: .
cdr3_nt: TGTGCCGTTTTCCCCGGTAGAGTTTTATCTGGGGCCAACGTCCTGACTTTC
cdr3_aa: CAVFPGRVLSGANVLTF

clone_size: .
cdr3_length: 15
j_call: TRBJ1-2
v_call: TRBV7-2
d_call: .
cdr3_nt: TGTGCCAGCAGCCAATCCCCCCGAGCTAACTATGGCTACACCTTC
cdr3_aa: CASSQSPRANYGYTF

clone_size: .
cdr3_length: 13
j_call: TRBJ1-2
v_call: TRBV5-6
d_call: .
cdr3_nt: TGTGCCAGCAGCCGCGCAGGGACGAATGGCTACACCTTC
cdr3_aa: CASSRAGTNGYTF

clone_size: .
cdr3_length: 15
j_call: TRBJ1-1
v_call: TRBV9
d_call: TRBD1
cdr3_nt: TGTGCCAGCAGCGTAGTAGATCACAGGGGGACTGAAGCTTTCTTT
cdr3_aa: CASSVVDHRGTEAFF

clone_size: .
cdr3_length: 15
j_call: TRBJ2-2
v_call: TRBV6-5
d_call: .
cdr3_nt: TGTGCCAGCAGTTCCCGACAGAGATTTACCGGGGAGCTGTTTTTT
cdr3_aa: CASSSRQRFTGELFF

clone_size: .
cdr3_length: 12
j_call: TRBJ2-5
v_call: TRBV25-1
d_call: .
cdr3_nt: TGTGCCAGCAGTGAATTTAGGGAGACCCAGTACTTC
cdr3_aa: CASSEFRETQYF

clone_size: .
cdr3_length: 14
j_call: TRBJ2-2
v_call: TRBV19
d_call: .
cdr3_nt: TGTGCCAGTAAGAAGACTCGTAACACCGGGGAGCTGTTTTTT
cdr3_aa: CASKKTRNTGELFF

clone_size: .
cdr3_length: 14
j_call: TRBJ2-3
v_call: TRBV19
d_call: TRBD1
cdr3_nt: TGTGCCAGTAGTACCGGACAGGACACAGATACGCAGTATTTT
cdr3_aa: CASSTGQDTDTQYF

clone_size: once
cdr3_length: 14
j_call: TRBJ2-1
v_call: TRBV9
d_call: .
cdr3_nt: TGTGCCAGCAGCTCGCAATTCGGGGCCTGGGAGCAGTTCTTC
cdr3_aa: CASSSQFGAWEQFF

clone_size: .
cdr3_length: 13
j_call: TRBJ2-3
v_call: TRBV5-1
d_call: .
cdr3_nt: TGCGCCAGCAGACCAGGGGGGAAAGATACGCAGTATTTT
cdr3_aa: CASRPGGKDTQYF

clone_size: few
cdr3_length: 15
j_call: TRBJ1-2
v_call: TRBV28
d_call: .
cdr3_nt: TGTGCCAGCAGTTTCGGGGGGACGGACGGCTATGGCTACACCTTC
cdr3_aa: CASSFGGTDGYGYTF

clone_size: many
cdr3_length: 15
j_call: TRBJ2-6
v_call: TRBV19
d_call: TRBD1
cdr3_nt: TGTGCCAGTAGAGAAACAGGGGCCGGGGCCAACGTCCTGACTTTC
cdr3_aa: CASRETGAGANVLTF

clone_size: .
cdr3_length: 16
j_call: TRBJ2-3
v_call: TRBV5-4
d_call: .
cdr3_nt: TGTGCCAGCACGGAGACTGCGGTACCTAGCACAGATACGCAGTATTTT
cdr3_aa: CASTETAVPSTDTQYF

clone_size: few
cdr3_length: 15
j_call: TRBJ2-7
v_call: TRBV7-9
d_call: .
cdr3_nt: TGTGCCAGCAGCTTATCCTGGACTATTTCCTACGAGCAGTACTTC
cdr3_aa: CASSLSWTISYEQYF

clone_size: .
cdr3_length: 15
j_call: TRBJ2-7
v_call: TRBV4-2
d_call: .
cdr3_nt: TGTGCCAGCAGCCACGGCGGGCAGGCGGATTACGAGCAGTACTTC
cdr3_aa: CASSHGGQADYEQYF

clone_size: few
cdr3_length: 14
j_call: TRBJ2-4
v_call: TRBV11-2
d_call: TRBD1
cdr3_nt: TGTGCCAGCACCGAACAGGGGGCCAAAAACATTCAGTACTTC
cdr3_aa: CASTEQGAKNIQYF

clone_size: .
cdr3_length: 15
j_call: TRBJ2-3
v_call: TRBV7-2
d_call: .
cdr3_nt: TGTGCCAGCAGCTTGAGTACCACCGGGGGAGATACGCAGTATTTT
cdr3_aa: CASSLSTTGGDTQYF

clone_size: many
cdr3_length: 14
j_call: TRBJ2-3
v_call: TRBV7-9
d_call: .
cdr3_nt: TGTGCCAGCAGCCAAGACGGGGGCACAGATACGCAGTATTTT
cdr3_aa: CASSQDGGTDTQYF

clone_size: .
cdr3_length: 15
j_call: TRBJ2-1
v_call: TRBV5-1
d_call: TRBD1
cdr3_nt: TGCGCCAGCAGCTTGTTACAGGGGGCCTACAATGAGCAGTTCTTC
cdr3_aa: CASSLLQGAYNEQFF

clone_size: few
cdr3_length: 15
j_call: TRBJ1-4
v_call: TRBV7-9
d_call: .
cdr3_nt: TGTGCCAGCAGCACCCGTTCAGGGGTAATTGAAAAACTGTTTTTT
cdr3_aa: CASSTRSGVIEKLFF

clone_size: .
cdr3_length: 15
j_call: TRBJ2-7
v_call: TRBV7-2
d_call: TRBD1
cdr3_nt: TGTGCCAGCAGCTTAGGTTGGGACAGCTCCTACGAGCAGTACTTC
cdr3_aa: CASSLGWDSSYEQYF

clone_size: few
cdr3_length: 17
j_call: TRBJ2-1
v_call: TRBV4-2
d_call: .
cdr3_nt: TGTGCCAGCAGCCAAGATTCACTCGGGGCCTTGGAAAATGAGCAGTTCTTC
cdr3_aa: CASSQDSLGALENEQFF

clone_size: .
cdr3_length: 15
j_call: TRBJ1-4
v_call: TRBV4-1
d_call: TRBD1
cdr3_nt: TGCGCCAGCAGCCGGGGACAGGGGAAGGATGAAAAACTGTTTTTT
cdr3_aa: CASSRGQGKDEKLFF

clone_size: .
cdr3_length: 14
j_call: TRBJ2-1
v_call: TRBV7-2
d_call: .
cdr3_nt: TGTGCCAGCAGCTTTGCAGGGGAATACAATGAGCAGTTCTTC
cdr3_aa: CASSFAGEYNEQFF

clone_size: .
cdr3_length: 15
j_call: TRBJ2-1
v_call: TRBV5-6
d_call: .
cdr3_nt: TGTGCCAGCAGCTCCCCAATGCAGGTTGGTAATGAGCAGTTCTTC
cdr3_aa: CASSSPMQVGNEQFF

clone_size: .
cdr3_length: 13
j_call: TRBJ2-2
v_call: TRBV7-6
d_call: .
cdr3_nt: TGTGCCAGCAGCTTAGTTCCCAGCGGGGAGCTGTTTTTT
cdr3_aa: CASSLVPSGELFF